In this sample, the clone carrying this T cell receptor beta chain is medium-sized. The antigen remains undetermined. This CDR3 has 16 residues. Germline CDR1 reads SQVTM; CDR2 reads ANQGSEA. The V gene end was trimmed by 3 bases and the J gene end by 2 bases; junction bases not matched to a gene: 10. For naive CD8 T cells, sorting used the CD8+CD4-CCR7+CD45RA+ phenotype. This record belongs to a study of molecular identifiers for immune sequencing clone quantification. Study-wide background: In replicates, RNA taken from around 18,000 or 91,000 naive CD8 cells was divided five ways, and four portions underwent sequencing.

The authors built bulk TCR libraries by previously described methods with listed TCR primers. TCRdb re-derived calls from the PCR reads in MiXCR, one entry per CDR3 protein. The sample has approximately 12,000 distinct CDR3 sequences, approximately 20% seen once. Whole-study findings and limits: Whereas clones above 20 RNA copies held under 1% of naive-cell molecules, they held over 97% of effector molecules.

The source material was naive CD8+ T cells from blood, with Jurkat cell RNA spiked in. Subset specified: FACS-sorted CD8+CD4-CCR7+CD45RA+ naive T cells. The TCR was taken from a human donor in good health. Some libraries in this study had Jurkat cell RNA spiked in. The V gene is TRBV29-1, the J gene TRBJ2-7; TRBD2 agrees at 10 bases. The CDR3 spells CSVEGLAGVSAYEQYF. The CDR3 nucleotides are TGCAGCGTTGAGGGGCTAGCGGGAGTATCGGCCTACGAGCAGTACTTC.